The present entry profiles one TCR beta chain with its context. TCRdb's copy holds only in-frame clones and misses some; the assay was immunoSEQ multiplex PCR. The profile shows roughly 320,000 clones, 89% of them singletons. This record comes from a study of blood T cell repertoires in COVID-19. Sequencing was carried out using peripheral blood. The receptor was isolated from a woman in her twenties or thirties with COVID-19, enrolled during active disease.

The CDR3 DNA follows: TGTGCCAGAAGACATAGCTACCCCGAGACAGGGGGCGAATTAACCAACTATGGCTACACCTTC. Its translation: CARRHSYPETGGELTNYGYTF. V gene TRBV7-5 combines with J gene TRBJ1-2; the table's D call of TRBD1 was not tested on the DNA. TRBV7-5 is noted as a pseudogene. The CDR3 is made up of 21 amino acids.